This T cell receptor (beta chain) is from a study of cytomegalovirus exposure and HLA in healthy donors. Whole-study findings and limits: In vitro assays verified that three CMV-associated chains recognized CMV antigens specifically. The classifier, whose performance was assessed in both the original and validation cohorts, reportedly diagnosed cytomegalovirus status with high specificity and sensitivity. A list of 150 or so TCR beta chains associated with cytomegalovirus was given.

Clones were read by immunoSEQ multiplex PCR, and TCRdb kept only the in-frame ones, dropping some. The table records about 180,000 clones, around nine tenths of them present only once. In the case of this clone: Its antigen is undetermined.

CDR1 SGHAT and CDR2 FQNNGV come from the germline V gene. The V end was cut by 7 bases, the J end by 6 bases, with 15 bases between. The CDR3 consists of 13 residues. The TCR originated in a woman aged 30 to 39 in good health and CMV-seronegative. The chain employs TRBV11-2 and TRBJ1-1, with D hard to call. The sample consisted of PBMCs. CDR3 loop: CASKRVPLSEAFF. CDR3 sequence (DNA): TGTGCCAGCAAGAGGGTCCCGTTGTCTGAAGCTTTCTTT.